This TCR beta chain was recorded in a study of long-term antiretroviral therapy in people with HIV. Assay version v3.0 of immunoSEQ was used, and it was run at survey level. Generated by immunoSEQ multiplex PCR, the TCRdb table keeps only in-frame clones and is missing some. The data contain around 21,000 clones, about nine tenths of them singletons. Every participant gave one or more pre-ART and two or more post-ART PBMC samples. The CDR3 is made up of 15 amino acids. Germline CDR1 reads LNHDA; CDR2 reads SQIVND (reference sequence). J lost 6 bases, V lost 7 bases, and 10 bases had no gene match. Worth noting for this clone: Its antigen is unidentified.

General study findings and limits: Versus controls, repertoires in people with HIV had narrower CDR3 length ranges.

The TCR comes from a woman in her twenties or thirties with HIV. The chain recombines TRBV19 with TRBJ2-2; 8 bases map to TRBD1. This specimen was unsorted PBMCs, taken approximately 4.5 years before starting antiretroviral therapy. The CDR3 sequence: CASTSGQGEAGELFF. The CDR3 DNA reads TGTGCCAGTACATCCGGACAGGGAGAGGCCGGGGAGCTGTTTTTT.